Listed below are T cell receptor beta chains from one sample, sequenced in a study of cytomegalovirus exposure and HLA in healthy donors. Data came from immunoSEQ multiplex PCR; TCRdb stores just in-frame clones and leaves some out. Of more than 100,000 clones listed, 75% to 90% are singletons. Sample: PBMCs. These receptor sequences come from a man between 50 and 59 years old in good health and CMV-seronegative. The CDR3 runs from the conserved cysteine through the conserved F or W. The order of the fields is D gene, J gene, clone size, V gene, CDR3 protein, CDR3 DNA. D genes are given only for firm matches. Expanded clones are given a class, and other clones once, few, many or no size at all.

D gene: -
J gene: TRBJ2-5
clone size: -
V gene: TRBV7-9
CDR3 protein: CASSLGAGTTETQYF
CDR3 DNA: TGTGCCAGCAGCTTGGGGGCCGGGACCACAGAGACCCAGTACTTC

D gene: TRBD1
J gene: TRBJ2-2
clone size: few
V gene: TRBV9
CDR3 protein: CASSAQGVGTGELFF
CDR3 DNA: TGTGCCAGCAGCGCACAGGGGGTTGGGACCGGGGAGCTGTTTTTT

D gene: TRBD1
J gene: TRBJ2-2
clone size: few
V gene: TRBV18
CDR3 protein: CASSPRGQGVSGELFF
CDR3 DNA: TGTGCCAGCTCACCCCGTGGACAGGGGGTTTCCGGGGAGCTGTTTTTT

D gene: TRBD2
J gene: TRBJ2-7
clone size: -
V gene: TRBV29-1
CDR3 protein: CSVTRLAGGNEQYF
CDR3 DNA: TGCAGCGTTACCCGACTAGCGGGAGGCAACGAGCAGTACTTC

D gene: TRBD2
J gene: TRBJ2-5
clone size: -
V gene: TRBV7-9
CDR3 protein: CTSSHGLAGRQETQYF
CDR3 DNA: TGTACCAGCAGCCACGGACTAGCGGGCCGTCAAGAGACCCAGTACTTC

D gene: -
J gene: TRBJ2-5
clone size: -
V gene: TRBV10-3
CDR3 protein: CAISDPKGGSAGTQYF
CDR3 DNA: TGTGCCATCAGTGACCCCAAGGGGGGGTCGGCAGGGACCCAGTACTTC

D gene: -
J gene: TRBJ2-2
clone size: -
V gene: TRBV7-2
CDR3 protein: CASSLDSFLTGELFF
CDR3 DNA: TGTGCCAGCAGCTTAGACAGCTTTCTCACCGGGGAGCTGTTTTTT

D gene: TRBD2
J gene: TRBJ2-1
clone size: -
V gene: TRBV7-3
CDR3 protein: CASSFLPPLAGGGNEQFF
CDR3 DNA: TGTGCCAGCAGCTTTCTCCCACCCTTAGCGGGAGGCGGGAATGAGCAGTTCTTC

D gene: -
J gene: TRBJ1-1
clone size: -
V gene: TRBV11-2
CDR3 protein: CASSLVGWGQGSRRAFF
CDR3 DNA: TGTGCCAGCAGCTTAGTCGGGTGGGGGCAGGGCTCCCGTCGTGCTTTCTTT

D gene: TRBD2
J gene: TRBJ2-1
clone size: once
V gene: TRBV6-1
CDR3 protein: CASGELAGARNEQFF
CDR3 DNA: TGTGCCAGCGGGGAGTTAGCGGGAGCTCGAAATGAGCAGTTCTTC

D gene: -
J gene: TRBJ1-2
clone size: -
V gene: TRBV27
CDR3 protein: CASSPHQGYGYTF
CDR3 DNA: TGTGCCAGCAGTCCGCATCAGGGTTATGGCTACACCTTC

D gene: TRBD2
J gene: TRBJ2-5
clone size: -
V gene: TRBV7-3
CDR3 protein: CASSSRGGWVEETQYF
CDR3 DNA: TGTGCCAGCAGCTCCCGGGGAGGGTGGGTTGAAGAGACCCAGTACTTC

D gene: TRBD1
J gene: TRBJ1-1
clone size: few
V gene: TRBV11-3
CDR3 protein: CASSSGRTGGVEAFF
CDR3 DNA: TGTGCCAGCAGCTCCGGACGAACAGGGGGGGTTGAAGCTTTCTTT

D gene: TRBD2
J gene: TRBJ2-7
clone size: -
V gene: TRBV28
CDR3 protein: CASKVAGVMYEQYF
CDR3 DNA: TGTGCCAGCAAGGTAGCGGGAGTCATGTACGAGCAGTACTTC

D gene: TRBD2
J gene: TRBJ2-7
clone size: -
V gene: TRBV10-3
CDR3 protein: CAISEPGLAGYEQYF
CDR3 DNA: TGTGCCATCAGTGAGCCAGGACTAGCGGGATACGAGCAGTACTTC

D gene: -
J gene: TRBJ1-5
clone size: -
V gene: TRBV18
CDR3 protein: CASSPDNSQPQHF
CDR3 DNA: TGTGCCAGCTCACCGGACAATTCTCAGCCCCAGCATTTT

D gene: TRBD1
J gene: TRBJ2-5
clone size: -
V gene: TRBV29-1
CDR3 protein: CSVDRGRGETQYF
CDR3 DNA: TGCAGCGTTGACAGGGGGAGAGGGGAGACCCAGTACTTC

D gene: TRBD1
J gene: TRBJ1-4
clone size: -
V gene: TRBV7-2
CDR3 protein: CASSLGGGGEKLFF
CDR3 DNA: TGTGCCAGCAGCTTAGGAGGGGGCGGTGAAAAACTGTTTTTT

D gene: TRBD1
J gene: TRBJ2-3
clone size: -
V gene: TRBV7-9
CDR3 protein: CASGPRDRVVTDTQYF
CDR3 DNA: TGTGCCAGTGGCCCCCGGGACAGGGTTGTCACAGATACGCAGTATTTT

D gene: -
J gene: TRBJ2-4
clone size: few
V gene: TRBV28
CDR3 protein: CASSGALGIQYF
CDR3 DNA: TGTGCCAGCAGTGGGGCTCTCGGCATTCAGTACTTC

D gene: -
J gene: TRBJ2-2
clone size: -
V gene: TRBV25-1
CDR3 protein: CASSVPQVETGELFF
CDR3 DNA: TGTGCCAGCAGTGTGCCGCAGGTGGAAACCGGGGAGCTGTTTTTT

D gene: -
J gene: TRBJ2-2
clone size: -
V gene: TRBV19
CDR3 protein: CASSIVRNTGELFF
CDR3 DNA: TGTGCCAGTAGTATAGTCAGGAACACCGGGGAGCTGTTTTTT

D gene: TRBD1
J gene: TRBJ2-7
clone size: -
V gene: TRBV5-1
CDR3 protein: CASSATGTYEQYF
CDR3 DNA: TGCGCCAGCAGCGCGACAGGGACCTACGAGCAGTACTTC

D gene: -
J gene: TRBJ1-5
clone size: -
V gene: TRBV5-8
CDR3 protein: CASSLVTGSLRRHF
CDR3 DNA: TGTGCCAGCAGCTTGGTAACAGGATCCCTCAGACGTCATTTT

D gene: -
J gene: TRBJ1-5
clone size: -
V gene: TRBV4-3
CDR3 protein: CAIPGGNRERSNQPQHF
CDR3 DNA: TGCGCCATTCCGGGAGGGAACAGGGAAAGGAGCAATCAGCCCCAGCATTTT

D gene: TRBD1
J gene: TRBJ1-1
clone size: -
V gene: TRBV6-5
CDR3 protein: CASTSPTGENTEAFF
CDR3 DNA: TGTGCCAGCACCTCACCGACAGGGGAGAACACTGAAGCTTTCTTT

D gene: -
J gene: TRBJ2-1
clone size: -
V gene: TRBV7-2
CDR3 protein: CASSWDLSSYNEQFF
CDR3 DNA: TGTGCCAGCAGCTGGGACTTGAGCTCCTACAATGAGCAGTTCTTC

D gene: TRBD1
J gene: TRBJ1-2
clone size: -
V gene: TRBV5-4
CDR3 protein: CASSFPGQGVSSYTF
CDR3 DNA: TGTGCCAGCAGCTTTCCGGGACAGGGGGTCTCTAGCTACACCTTC

D gene: TRBD1
J gene: TRBJ1-5
clone size: -
V gene: TRBV5-6
CDR3 protein: CASSSDRASPQHF
CDR3 DNA: TGTGCCAGCAGCTCGGACAGGGCTTCCCCCCAGCATTTT

D gene: TRBD2
J gene: TRBJ2-1
clone size: -
V gene: TRBV28
CDR3 protein: CASRDWGGRATNEQFF
CDR3 DNA: TGTGCCAGCAGGGACTGGGGAGGGAGGGCCACCAATGAGCAGTTCTTC

D gene: -
J gene: TRBJ2-7
clone size: -
V gene: TRBV23-1
CDR3 protein: CASSQYWGLSSYEQYF
CDR3 DNA: TGCGCCAGCAGTCAATATTGGGGACTTAGCTCCTACGAGCAGTACTTC

D gene: -
J gene: TRBJ2-7
clone size: few
V gene: TRBV7-2
CDR3 protein: CASSLSPGYEQYF
CDR3 DNA: TGTGCCAGCAGCCTCTCTCCCGGCTACGAGCAGTACTTC

D gene: TRBD1
J gene: TRBJ1-4
clone size: -
V gene: TRBV30
CDR3 protein: CAWSVSRTGGNEKLFF
CDR3 DNA: TGTGCCTGGAGTGTATCCCGGACAGGGGGGAATGAAAAACTGTTTTTT

D gene: TRBD1
J gene: TRBJ1-1
clone size: -
V gene: TRBV29-1
CDR3 protein: CSVEGQGGTEAFF
CDR3 DNA: TGCAGCGTTGAGGGACAGGGTGGTACTGAAGCTTTCTTT

D gene: -
J gene: TRBJ1-1
clone size: -
V gene: TRBV19
CDR3 protein: CASSIPGHREAFF
CDR3 DNA: TGTGCCAGTAGTATACCGGGACACCGTGAAGCTTTCTTT

D gene: -
J gene: TRBJ1-1
clone size: -
V gene: TRBV5-1
CDR3 protein: CASSLGNVRGTEAFF
CDR3 DNA: TGCGCCAGCAGCTTGGGTAACGTGAGAGGGACTGAAGCTTTCTTT

D gene: -
J gene: TRBJ2-5
clone size: -
V gene: TRBV5-5
CDR3 protein: CASSDIEETQYF
CDR3 DNA: TGTGCCAGCAGCGACATAGAAGAGACCCAGTACTTC

D gene: -
J gene: TRBJ1-5
clone size: -
V gene: TRBV4-1
CDR3 protein: CASSQLHRENSPLDF
CDR3 DNA: TGCGCCAGCAGCCAACTTCATAGGGAGAACAGTCCCTTGGATTTT

D gene: -
J gene: TRBJ2-2
clone size: -
V gene: TRBV7-2
CDR3 protein: CASSLITGLGLGGELFF
CDR3 DNA: TGTGCCAGCAGCTTAATCACGGGACTGGGCTTGGGCGGGGAGCTGTTTTTT

D gene: TRBD1
J gene: TRBJ1-5
clone size: -
V gene: TRBV25-1
CDR3 protein: CASSGQGSDQPQHF
CDR3 DNA: TGTGCCAGCAGTGGACAGGGGAGCGATCAGCCCCAGCATTTT

D gene: TRBD1
J gene: TRBJ1-1
clone size: -
V gene: TRBV6-5
CDR3 protein: CASSLTGGGRAFF
CDR3 DNA: TGTGCCAGCAGTTTGACAGGGGGCGGGAGGGCTTTCTTT